Shown below are 19 T cell receptor beta chains from a single sample sequenced in a study of T-cell memory formation after mild COVID-19. TCRdb redid the calling of the 5' RACE reads with MiXCR, one entry per CDR3 protein. In the table there are hundreds of thousands of distinct CDR3 sequences, roughly a quarter of which are singletons. Sequencing was done on a sample of PBMCs or a T cell subset sorted from them (not recorded which). The source of these receptors is an adult woman who had mild COVID-19 (a few samples of this study predate the infection). Cell type and time point are not known.

The chain uses TRBV7-9 and TRBJ2-1; D gene uncertain. Germline assignment: CDR1 SEHNR and CDR2 FQNEAQ (reference sequence). The CDR3 extends over 12 amino acids. Trimming took 4 bases from V and 9 from J, leaving 10 bases between them. CDR3 bases: TGTGCCAGCAGCTCCGCCGTGGGTGAGCAGTTCTTC. It yields the protein CASSSAVGEQFF.

The V call is TRBV10-3, the J call TRBJ2-1, with TRBD2 identical over 10 bases. Germline CDR1 is ENHRY and CDR2 is SYGVKD. CDR3 size: 15 residues. The V gene end was trimmed by 0 bases and the J gene end by 8 bases; junction bases not matched to a gene: 4. The CDR3: CAISESASGRDEQFF. In DNA form, the CDR3 reads TGTGCCATCAGTGAGTCGGCTAGCGGGAGAGATGAGCAGTTCTTC.

The gene calls are TRBV2 and TRBJ1-2, with D unresolved. The CDR3 runs 12 residues. V shed 8 bases and J shed 5 bases, with 12 bases lying between them. Germline V CDR1 and CDR2: SNHLY, FYNNEI. Written as DNA, the CDR3 is TGTGCCAGCGGGTCGAGTGTTTATGGCTACACCTTC. This translates into CASGSSVYGYTF.

The CDR3 reads CASSPAGTGNTIYF. The CDR3 bases are TGTGCCAGCTCACCGGCGGGGACTGGAAACACCATATATTTT. The chain carries TRBV18 and TRBJ1-3; D is unresolved. Germline values: CDR1 KGHSH, CDR2 LQKENI. V dropped 3 bases and J dropped 2 bases, with 8 bases sitting between them. The CDR3 is 14 amino acids.

J is TRBJ1-2 and V is TRBV14, with unresolved D. Germline V lookup: CDR1 SGHDN, CDR2 FVKESK. V lost 4 bases, J lost 6 bases, and 18 bases lay in between. CDR3 length equals 15 residues. In DNA form, the CDR3 reads TGTGCCAGCAGCCGAACAAAAGGTGCTAAAGATGGCTACACCTTC. It is translated as CASSRTKGAKDGYTF. Full variable domain (rest looked up from reference TRBV14 and TRBJ1-2): EAGVTQFPSHSVIEKGQTVTLRCDPISGHDNLYWYRRVMGKEIKFLLHFVKESKQDESGMPNNRFLAERTGGTYSTLKVQPAELEDSGVYFCASSRTKGAKDGYTFGSGTRLTVV.

The J gene is TRBJ1-5, the V gene TRBV5-1, with a possible D match to TRBD1 (5 bases). The CDR3 has 15 residues. The germline CDR1 and CDR2 sequences are SGHRS and YFSETQ. Trimming stripped 4 bases from V and 4 bases from J, with 15 bases between. CDR3 loop: CASSRISGTNQPQHF. CDR3 bases: TGCGCCAGCAGCCGGATTTCAGGGACGAATCAGCCCCAGCATTTT. Variable domain in full (rest from reference TRBV5-1 and TRBJ1-5): KAGVTQTPRYLIKTRGQQVTLSCSPISGHRSVSWYQQTPGQGLQFLFEYFSETQRNKGNFPGRFSGRQFSNSRSEMNVSTLELGDSALYLCASSRISGTNQPQHFGDGTRLSIL.

V is TRBV4-2 and J is TRBJ2-7; 7 bases map to TRBD1. Per germline, CDR1 LGHNA and CDR2 YNFKEQ. The CDR3 spans 14 residues. The trim removed 4 bases at V and 3 bases at J, leaving 6 bases unmatched. The DNA of the CDR3 is TGTGCCAGCAGCCTCGGGACAGCTGACTACGAGCAGTACTTC. Protein sequence: CASSLGTADYEQYF.

CDR3 protein: CASSQGGGGAAEAFF. The DNA for the CDR3 is TGCGCCAGCAGCCAAGGTGGGGGAGGTGCGGCTGAAGCTTTCTTT. This chain uses TRBV4-3 with TRBJ1-1, with D possibly matching TRBD1 (5 bases). V was shortened by 1 base and J by 6 bases, with 15 bases between the two germline ends. The CDR3 loop spans 15 amino acids. CDR1 is LGHNA, CDR2 YSLEER, per germline.

J is TRBJ1-2 and V is TRBV18; D might be TRBD1 (6 bases). This CDR3 has 13 residues. Trimming took 4 bases from V and 3 from J, leaving 9 bases between them. Per the germline V gene, CDR1 is KGHSH and CDR2 is LQKENI. The CDR3 DNA reads as TGTGCCAGCTCACGGGGGGCGGACTATGGCTACACCTTC. Its translation: CASSRGADYGYTF.

This clonotype was seen a handful of times. V is TRBV5-1 and J is TRBJ1-2; possibly TRBD1 for D (5 bases). With 5 bases removed from V and 2 bases from J, the gap between germline ends came to 7 bases. Germline V gene data show CDR1 as SGHRS and CDR2 as YFSETQ. The CDR3 covers 12 residues. The CDR3 sequence: CASSGGNYGYTF. The CDR3 DNA follows: TGCGCCAGCAGTGGGGGGAACTATGGCTACACCTTC. The variable domain in full, with the rest retrieved from reference TRBV5-1 and TRBJ1-2, is KAGVTQTPRYLIKTRGQQVTLSCSPISGHRSVSWYQQTPGQGLQFLFEYFSETQRNKGNFPGRFSGRQFSNSRSEMNVSTLELGDSALYLCASSGGNYGYTFGSGTRLTVV.

This clonotype was recorded many times. The chain joins TRBV7-2 to TRBJ2-6; D unclear. V lost 1 base and J 0 bases, leaving 1 base between the germline ends. CDR1 SGHTA and CDR2 FQGNSA come from the germline V gene. CDR3 size: 14 residues. The CDR3 reads CASSLGSGANVLTF. DNA for the CDR3: TGTGCCAGCAGCTTAGGCTCTGGGGCCAACGTCCTGACTTTC. Using reference TRBV7-2 and TRBJ2-6 for the parts outside the CDR3, the full variable domain is GAGVSQSPSNKVTEKGKDVELRCDPISGHTALYWYRQSLGQGLEFLIYFQGNSAPDKSGLPSDRFSAERTGGSVSTLTIQRTQQEDSAVYLCASSLGSGANVLTFGAGSRLTVL.

This chain connects TRBV12-3 or TRBV12-4 to TRBJ2-7; a weak D match, TRBD1 (6 bases). The CDR3 is made up of 13 amino acids. The V gene lost 6 bases and the J gene lost 7 bases, with 16 bases spanning the gap. The CDR3 sequence is CASRPGAYAEQYF. The CDR3 DNA is TGTGCCAGCAGGCCAGGGGCCTACGCGGAGCAGTACTTC.

This clonotype has more than one count but fewer than ten. J is TRBJ2-5 and V is TRBV29-1; no clear D. Germline-derived CDR1 and CDR2 are SQVTM and ANQGSEA. The germline V and J ends were trimmed by 4 bases and 9 bases, with 18 bases remaining between them. The CDR3 runs to 13 residues. CDR3 residues: CSVGPRWGEAQYF. The CDR3 region has the DNA TGCAGCGTTGGGCCCAGATGGGGTGAGGCCCAGTACTTC.

This clonotype was recorded a few times. This chain connects TRBV10-3 to TRBJ2-1; TRBD2 agrees at 10 bases. CDR3 length equals 14 residues. Unmatched junction bases numbered 5, after V lost 4 bases and J lost 8 bases. Germline V gene data show CDR1 as ENHRY and CDR2 as SYGVKD. The DNA of the CDR3 is TGTGCCATCAGTGGAACTAGCGGGATCGATGAGCAGTTCTTC. Translating it yields CAISGTSGIDEQFF.

At least ten counts were recorded for this clonotype. CDR3: CATSDSSGFVDEQFF. CDR3 nucleotides: TGTGCCACCAGTGATTCGTCAGGGTTTGTGGATGAGCAGTTCTTC. The rearrangement joins TRBV24-1 to TRBJ2-1; tentatively, D is TRBD1 (5 bases). V shed 2 bases and J shed 8 bases, with 15 bases lying between them. The CDR3 is 15 residues long. Germline CDR1 and CDR2: KGHDR and SFDVKD.

This clonotype was observed a handful of times. The gene calls are TRBV27 and TRBJ2-1, with 11 bases that match TRBD2. The V segment lost 3 bases and the J segment 9 bases; nucleotides outside the gene matches: 7. Germline V gene lookup returns CDR1 MNHEY and CDR2 SMNVEV (reference sequence). CDR3 size: 15 residues. The CDR3, as DNA: TGTGCCAGCAGTTTCGGACTAGCGGGCGTTAGTGAGCAGTTCTTC. Its translation is CASSFGLAGVSEQFF.

V is TRBV10-3 and J is TRBJ2-5; TRBD1 or TRBD2 may be the D gene (5 bases each). Trimming took off 3 bases at V and 2 bases at J, with 10 bases between the two ends. The CDR3 extends over 14 amino acids. Germline CDR1 ENHRY, CDR2 SYGVKD. The CDR3 protein is CAISDGREQETQYF. CDR3 in DNA: TGTGCCATCAGTGACGGCAGGGAGCAAGAGACCCAGTACTTC.

This clonotype appeared a few times. V and J are TRBV6-6 and TRBJ2-5; D is possibly TRBD1 (5 bases). This CDR3 has 16 residues. Germline V gene sequence: CDR1 MNHNY, CDR2 SVGAGI (reference sequence). Deletions cut 5 bases from V and 0 bases from J, with 16 bases between. CDR3 nucleotide sequence: TGTGCCAGCAGTCACCCCGTCGACAGCAACCAAGAGACCCAGTACTTC. It specifies CASSHPVDSNQETQYF.

The J gene is TRBJ2-1, the V gene TRBV25-1, with 10 bases that match TRBD2. This CDR3 is 16 amino acids long. The ends lost 2 bases at V and 8 bases at J; junction bases unmatched: 9. Germline V gene sequence: CDR1 MGHDK, CDR2 SYGVNS. The CDR3 reads CASSEKFKREGDEQFF. In DNA form, the CDR3 reads TGTGCCAGCAGTGAAAAATTTAAGCGGGAGGGCGATGAGCAGTTCTTC.